A selection of T cell receptor beta chains follows, all from one sample in a study of T cells after yellow fever vaccination. TCRdb used MiXCR to reprocess the 5' RACE reads, holding one entry per CDR3 protein. The data hold 450,000 to 550,000 distinct CDR3 sequences, with around a fifth observed a single time. The starting material was PBMCs, obtained roughly 20 days after the first yellow fever vaccination. These receptors were obtained from a man between 18 and 29 years old who received the YFV17D yellow fever vaccine. Both conserved end residues are trimmed from each CDR3. Not every row has a clone size; where given, it reads once, few, many or a size class.

V gene	clone size	CDR3 length	CDR3 protein
TRBV7-2	few	13	ASSLSHGVYNEQF
TRBV5-1	many	13	ASSLHDPLWGTQY
TRBV3-1	few	13	ASSRLASQGDTQY
TRBV9	.	13	ASSPTGKSGNTIY
TRBV29-1	few	12	SVEGRSSYNEQF
TRBV7-2	.	12	ASSLGWANYGYT
TRBV6-6	few	10	ASNPFNTEAF
TRBV6-1	.	13	ASGREAGVYETQY
TRBV5-1	few	11	ASSLSGINEQY
TRBV7-6	once	12	ASNPTGGDGTQY
TRBV20-1	few	12	SASQPGGNTEAF
TRBV7-6	few	11	ASSPQAGGQQF
TRBV18	.	13	ASSPLAGVADTQY
TRBV12-3/TRBV12-4	few	10	ASSFSSYGYT
TRBV12-3/TRBV12-4	few	14	ASSPVGGGVADTQY
TRBV10-3	.	11	AISEANEETQY
TRBV6-1	few	12	ASRFASGANVLT
TRBV29-1	.	13	SVETEAENTYEQY
TRBV7-2	few	14	ASSHLMGANTGELF
TRBV11-3	.	12	ASSSGGAGSPLH
TRBV5-1	many	12	ASSLGDSSYEQY
TRBV7-2	.	12	ASSLAPEYTEAF
TRBV7-9	.	12	ASSTIGMNTEAF
TRBV18	few	11	ASSLVAFETQY
TRBV28	.	17	ASSRLAGTPISGANVLT